This T cell receptor (beta chain) was identified during a study of identical twins. TCRdb analysed the 5' RACE reads with MiXCR anew, one entry per CDR3 protein. The data hold around 690,000 distinct CDR3 sequences, with approximately 21% observed a single time. Study-wide findings and caveats: Clonotypes of the beta chain that were abundant in cord blood carried fewer insertions (memory repertoires showed none).

This clonotype was found a few times. Its antigen is unidentified. V shed 3 bases and J shed 7 bases, with 13 bases lying between them. Germline CDR1 and CDR2: DFQATT and SNEGSKA (reference sequence). The length of the CDR3 is 12 residues. The same sample was also studied in work on T cells expressing NK-cell markers. That paper states: Also leading the CD3+CD56-NKG2C+ fraction in a handful of donors were these clonotypes.

This receptor was taken from a woman younger than 35 in good health. The chain couples TRBV20-1 to TRBJ2-7, with D possibly matching TRBD2 (5 bases). Specimen: PBMCs. CDR3 nucleotides: TGCAGTGCTAGCGGGGTCCATCATGAGCAGTACTTC. Its translation is CSASGVHHEQYF.